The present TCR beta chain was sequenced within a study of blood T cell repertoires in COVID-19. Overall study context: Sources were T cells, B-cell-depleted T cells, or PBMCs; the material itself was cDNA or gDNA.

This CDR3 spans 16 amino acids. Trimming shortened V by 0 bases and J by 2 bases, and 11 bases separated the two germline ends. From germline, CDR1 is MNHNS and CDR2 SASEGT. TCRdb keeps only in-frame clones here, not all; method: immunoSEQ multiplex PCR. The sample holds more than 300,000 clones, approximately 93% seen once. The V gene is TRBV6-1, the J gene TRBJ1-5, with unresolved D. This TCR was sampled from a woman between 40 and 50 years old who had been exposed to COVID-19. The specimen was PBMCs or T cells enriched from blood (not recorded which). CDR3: CASSEARRSGNQPQHF. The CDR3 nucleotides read TGTGCCAGCAGTGAAGCGCGCAGGTCGGGCAATCAGCCCCAGCATTTT.